This entry concerns a single TCR beta chain. Antigen: not known. CDR1 and CDR2 (germline): SGHVS, FNYEAQ. The ends were cut back, 7 bases at V and 1 base at J, with 10 bases in the middle. The CDR3 is made up of 13 amino acids. These data are taken from a study of cytomegalovirus exposure and HLA in healthy donors. Study-wide points: In a later analysis, TCR beta V- and J-gene trimming was associated with a missense DCLRE1C variant. According to the study, roughly 160 TCR beta chains were cytomegalovirus-associated. A later analysis reported that several of the most significant clusters appeared to be linked to common viral pathogens, among them Epstein-Barr virus.

Primers included in the PCR were 60 Vbeta and 13 Jbeta primers. Assay: immunoSEQ multiplex PCR; the TCRdb copy retains only in-frame clones and omits some. The repertoire has 130,000 or so clones, 65% to 80% of them found once; the top ten carry around 5.8%. The sample comprised PBMCs. The rearrangement links TRBV7-6 to TRBJ1-1, with D perhaps TRBD1 (5 bases). The source is a man aged 18 to 29 in good health and CMV-seropositive. The chain's CDR3 is CASTKTGNTEAFF. As DNA, the CDR3 is TGTGCCAGCACAAAAACAGGGAACACTGAAGCTTTCTTT. Drawing the rest from reference TRBV7-6 and TRBJ1-1, the complete variable domain is GAGVSQSPRYKVTKRGQDVALRCDPISGHVSLYWYRQALGQGPEFLTYFNYEAQQDKSGLPNDRFSAERPEGSISTLTIQRTEQRDSAMYRCASTKTGNTEAFFGQGTRLTVV.